One and the same sample provided the 10 T cell receptor beta chains below, sequenced in a study of T cell clonality in common variable immunodeficiency. Sequencing was performed with immunoSEQ multiplex PCR; in TCRdb, only in-frame clones are kept and a portion is missing. Listed here are roughly 57,000 clones without any singletons, the top ten holding about 0.9%. The source material was peripheral blood mononuclear cells. The receptors originated from a person aged 18-70 years in good health.

The table lists this clone with a few counts. CDR3 DNA (partial): TGTGCCAGCAGCTTTTCGGGACAGGGAAACACC. It codes for CASSFSGQGNT. The whole CDR3 reads CASSFSGQGNTIYF. This rearrangement joins TRBV7-9 to TRBJ1-3; 7 positions match TRBD1. The CDR3 end lies 3 residues beyond the end of the read and is filled in from the germline J gene. The CDR3 totals 14 residues. Germline V gives CDR1 SEHNR, CDR2 FQNEAQ (reference sequence). J was trimmed by 4 bases and V by 3 bases; bases with no gene match: 3. The variable domain in full, with the rest retrieved from reference TRBV7-9 and TRBJ1-3, is DTGVSQNPRHKITKRGQNVTFRCDPISEHNRLYWYRQTLGQGPEFLTYFQNEAQLEKSRLLSDRFSAERPKGSFSTLEIQRTEQGDSAMYLCASSFSGQGNTIYFGEGSWLTVV.

This clone was found many times. The read falls 3 residues short of the CDR3 end, and the missing part is taken from the germline J gene. The chain links TRBV5-1 to TRBJ2-6; D call uncertain. The CDR3 has 18 amino acids. Per the germline V gene, CDR1 is SGHRS and CDR2 is YFSETQ. Trimming cost V 0 bases and J 1 base, with 14 bases left between them. The CDR3 here is CASSLARYYFSGANVLTF. The CDR3 DNA, read in part, is TGCGCCAGCAGCTTGGCACGGTACTACTTTTCTGGGGCCAACGTC.

In its sample, this clone was seen many times. CDR3: CASSSAGYSYEQYF. Incomplete CDR3 DNA: TGCGCCAGCAGCTCCGCCGGGTATTCCTACGAG. V and J are TRBV5-1 and TRBJ2-7; D call uncertain. The read gets to within 3 residues of the CDR3 end, and the germline J gene fills in the rest. V gave up 3 bases and J gave up 1 base, with 11 bases separating them. CDR1 is SGHRS and CDR2 is YFSETQ in the germline V gene. The CDR3 runs 14 residues. The whole variable domain, remainder taken from reference TRBV5-1 and TRBJ2-7, is KAGVTQTPRYLIKTRGQQVTLSCSPISGHRSVSWYQQTPGQGLQFLFEYFSETQRNKGNFPGRFSGRQFSNSRSEMNVSTLELGDSALYLCASSSAGYSYEQYFGPGTRLTVT.

The sample holds many counts of this clone. The read ends 3 residues early relative to the CDR3; the germline J gene fills the gap. The V and J genes are TRBV20-1 and TRBJ1-6; possible D gene TRBD1, 6 bases. CDR3 size: 19 residues. Germline CDR1 reads DFQATT; CDR2 reads SNEGSKA (reference sequence). V lost 0 bases to trimming and J lost 5 bases, with 23 bases between them. Partial CDR3 DNA: TGCAGTGCTAGAGATCAAGGGGGAAAGGCCCTACTACATAATTCACCC. This gives the protein CSARDQGGKALLHNSP. The entire CDR3 protein reads CSARDQGGKALLHNSPLHF.

This clone has a count of ten or more. The CDR3 end lies 3 residues beyond the end of the read and is filled in from the germline J gene. This rearrangement joins TRBV19 to TRBJ1-1; D is perhaps TRBD1 (6 bases). In germline, CDR1 is LNHDA, CDR2 SQIVND (reference sequence). Deletions cut 6 bases from V and 1 base from J, with 9 bases between. The CDR3 loop spans 13 amino acids. Partial CDR3 DNA: TGTGCCAGTAGCGGACAGTGGAACACTGAA. It is translated as CASSGQWNTE. The entire CDR3 protein reads CASSGQWNTEAFF.

In this sample, this clone turned up many times. The read comes to an end 3 residues before the CDR3 does, leaving the germline J gene to fill in the end. This rearrangement joins TRBV19 to TRBJ1-1; D is possibly TRBD1 (5 bases). The ends were cut back, 9 bases at V and 3 bases at J, with 32 bases in the middle. The CDR3 loop spans 19 amino acids. Germline loops: CDR1 LNHDA, CDR2 SQIVND (reference sequence). Partial CDR3 DNA: TGTGCCAGCCGTTCTTCCCATGGGGCAGGCGCCACCTATTACACTGAA. This gives the protein CASRSSHGAGATYYTE. The CDR3 as a whole reads CASRSSHGAGATYYTEAFF.

This clone has at least ten counts. Coverage ceases 3 residues before the CDR3 finishes, and the germline J gene fills in the end. The chain carries TRBV5-6 and TRBJ1-4; tentative D call: TRBD1 (5 bases). The CDR3 covers 15 residues. The germline V gene encodes CDR1 SGHDT and CDR2 YYEEEE. The DNA read from the CDR3 is TGTGCCAGCAGCTTGGACGGATCTGGGGCCAACGTA. As protein: CASSLDGSGANV. The entire CDR3 protein reads CASSLDGSGANVLFF.

This clone came up many times. Coverage ceases 3 residues before the CDR3 finishes, and the germline J gene fills in the end. The V call is TRBV2, the J call TRBJ1-5; D call uncertain. From germline, CDR1 is SNHLY and CDR2 FYNNEI. V lost 6 bases to trimming and J lost 0 bases, with 12 bases between them. The CDR3 length is 15 residues. The DNA read from the CDR3 is TGTGCCAGCAGGTACAGTCGATATAGCAATCAGCCC. This encodes CASRYSRYSNQP. The CDR3, in full, reads CASRYSRYSNQPQHF.

This clone was seen at least ten times. The read terminates 3 residues before the CDR3 end, so the remaining end is supplied by the germline J gene. The genes are TRBV7-9 and TRBJ1-5, with a tentative D call TRBD1 (6 bases). The germline V gene encodes CDR1 SEHNR and CDR2 FQNEAQ (reference sequence). The length of the CDR3 is 14 residues. V was trimmed by 8 bases and J by 7 bases, leaving 18 bases between them. The part of the CDR3 DNA that was read is TGTGCCAGCGGACAGACAGGAGGGTTCCAGCCC. Translation: CASGQTGGFQP. The full-length CDR3 reads as CASGQTGGFQPQHF.

This clone has a count of ten or more. The read halts 3 residues ahead of the CDR3 end, with the missing end drawn from the germline J gene. The chain has TRBV5-1 and TRBJ2-3; weak D call: TRBD2 (6 bases). There are 15 residues in the CDR3. Germline assignment: CDR1 SGHRS and CDR2 YFSETQ. The CDR3 bases that were read are TGCGCCAGCAGCCCGGGGGTGGGAAGGCAAGAGACG. Protein product: CASSPGVGRQET. The whole CDR3 protein is CASSPGVGRQETQYF.